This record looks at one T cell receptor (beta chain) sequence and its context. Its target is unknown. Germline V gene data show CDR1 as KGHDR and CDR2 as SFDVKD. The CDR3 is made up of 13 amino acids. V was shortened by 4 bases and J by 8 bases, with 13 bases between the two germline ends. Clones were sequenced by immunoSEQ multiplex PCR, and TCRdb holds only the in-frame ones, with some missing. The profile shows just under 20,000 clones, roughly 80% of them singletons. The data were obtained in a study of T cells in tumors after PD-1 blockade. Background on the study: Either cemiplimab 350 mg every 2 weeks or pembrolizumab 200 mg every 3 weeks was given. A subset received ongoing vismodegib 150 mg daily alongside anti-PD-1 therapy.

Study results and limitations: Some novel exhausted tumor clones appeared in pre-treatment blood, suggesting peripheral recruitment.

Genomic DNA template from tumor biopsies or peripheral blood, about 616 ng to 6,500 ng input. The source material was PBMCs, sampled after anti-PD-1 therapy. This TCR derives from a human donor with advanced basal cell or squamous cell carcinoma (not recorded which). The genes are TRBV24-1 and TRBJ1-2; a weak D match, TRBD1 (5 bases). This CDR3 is CATSDPLGAGYTF. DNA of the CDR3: TGTGCCACCAGTGACCCGCTCGGGGCGGGCTACACCTTC.